This TCR beta chain comes out of a study of shared clonotypes between healthy human individuals. Notes on the study in general: Larger estimated richness was generally recorded for naive subsets relative to memory subsets.

The input for sorted-subset replicate PCRs was around 0.2 ug DNA, around 27,000 T cell genomes. The authors' processing: Filtering was not the same, since immunoSEQ gave junction-only sequences without quality scores. Libraries were prepared by immunoSEQ multiplex PCR; TCRdb keeps only in-frame clonotypes and omits some of them. V and J calls and clone size come straight from that table; D and trimming were deduced from the DNA. The profile shows more than 2 million clones, 95% of them singletons. A remark on this clone: Its antigen remains unidentified.

Germline CDR1 reads MNHEY; CDR2 reads SVGAGI. V lost 6 bases to trimming and J lost 1 base, with 9 bases between them. The CDR3 totals 14 residues. The sequence was obtained from a man aged 18 to 29 in good health. The specimen was naive CD4+ T cells sorted from blood. Subset of the sample: CD45RA+ positively selected. The chain couples TRBV6-5 to TRBJ2-2, with a weak D call TRBD2 (6 bases). CDR3 in DNA: TGTGCCAGCAGCGGGACTCTGAACACCGGGGAGCTGTTTTTT. Amino acids: CASSGTLNTGELFF.